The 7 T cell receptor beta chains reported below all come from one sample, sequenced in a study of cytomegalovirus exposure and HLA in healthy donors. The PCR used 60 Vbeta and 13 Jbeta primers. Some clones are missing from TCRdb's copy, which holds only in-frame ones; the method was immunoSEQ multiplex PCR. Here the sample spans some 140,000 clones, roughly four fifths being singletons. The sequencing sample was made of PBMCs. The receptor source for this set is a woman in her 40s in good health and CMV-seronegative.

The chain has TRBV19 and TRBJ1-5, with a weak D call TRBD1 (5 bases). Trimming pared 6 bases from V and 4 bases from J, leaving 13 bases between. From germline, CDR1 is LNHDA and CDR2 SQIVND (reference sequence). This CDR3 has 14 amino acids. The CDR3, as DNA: TGTGCCAGTAGGGGTTGGGGCGAAAATCAGCCCCAGCATTTT. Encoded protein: CASRGWGENQPQHF.

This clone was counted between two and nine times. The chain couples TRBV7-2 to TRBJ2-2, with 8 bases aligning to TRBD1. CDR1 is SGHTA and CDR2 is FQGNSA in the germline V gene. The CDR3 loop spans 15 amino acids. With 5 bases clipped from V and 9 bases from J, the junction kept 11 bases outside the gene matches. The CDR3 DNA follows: TGTGCCAGCAGCCCCCCCCGGGCAGGGGGCCGGGAGCTGTTTTTT. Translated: CASSPPRAGGRELFF. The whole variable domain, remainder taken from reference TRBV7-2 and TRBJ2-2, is GAGVSQSPSNKVTEKGKDVELRCDPISGHTALYWYRQSLGQGLEFLIYFQGNSAPDKSGLPSDRFSAERTGGSVSTLTIQRTQQEDSAVYLCASSPPRAGGRELFFGEGSRLTVL.

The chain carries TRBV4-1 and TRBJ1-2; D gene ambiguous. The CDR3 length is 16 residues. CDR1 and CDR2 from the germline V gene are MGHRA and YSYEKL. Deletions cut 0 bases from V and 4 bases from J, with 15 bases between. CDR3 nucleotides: TGCGCCAGCAGCCAAGAAGTTGGCGTTGGGAGCTATGGCTACACCTTC. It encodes CASSQEVGVGSYGYTF.

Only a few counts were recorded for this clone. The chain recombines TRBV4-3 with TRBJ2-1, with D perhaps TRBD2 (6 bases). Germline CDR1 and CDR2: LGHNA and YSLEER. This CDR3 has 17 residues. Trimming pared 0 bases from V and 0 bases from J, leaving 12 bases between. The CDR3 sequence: CASSQDGVGGSYNEQFF. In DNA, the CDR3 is TGCGCCAGCAGCCAAGATGGGGTCGGGGGCTCCTACAATGAGCAGTTCTTC.

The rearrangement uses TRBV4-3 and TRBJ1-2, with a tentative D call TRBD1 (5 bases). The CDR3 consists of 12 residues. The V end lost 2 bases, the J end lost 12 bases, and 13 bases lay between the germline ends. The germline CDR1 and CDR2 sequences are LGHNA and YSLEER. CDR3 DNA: TGCGCCAGCAGCCAAAATACAGGAATGCACACCTTC. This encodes CASSQNTGMHTF.

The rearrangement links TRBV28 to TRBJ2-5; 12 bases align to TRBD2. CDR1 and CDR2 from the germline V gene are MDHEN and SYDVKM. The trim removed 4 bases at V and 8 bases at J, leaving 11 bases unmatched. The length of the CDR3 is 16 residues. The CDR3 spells CASSSTSGGTYYTQYF. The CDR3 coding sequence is TGTGCCAGCAGTTCAACTAGCGGGGGGACCTACTATACCCAGTACTTC.

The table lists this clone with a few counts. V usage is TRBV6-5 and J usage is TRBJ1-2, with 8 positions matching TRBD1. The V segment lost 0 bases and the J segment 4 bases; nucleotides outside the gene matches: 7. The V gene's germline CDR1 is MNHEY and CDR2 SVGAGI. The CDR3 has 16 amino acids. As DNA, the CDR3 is TGTGCCAGCAGTTACTCGAGGTCAGGGGGCCCCTATGGCTACACCTTC. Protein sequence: CASSYSRSGGPYGYTF.